This T cell receptor beta chain emerged from a study of blood T cell repertoires in COVID-19. Study overall: Acute-phase and convalescent COVID-19 samples originated in the United States, Italy and Spain.

The germline V and J ends were trimmed by 2 bases and 5 bases, with 9 bases remaining between them. Germline V CDR1 and CDR2: SGHTA, FQGTGA. The CDR3 runs 13 residues. The data were produced by immunoSEQ multiplex PCR, yet TCRdb's version contains in-frame clones alone and is incomplete. Here the sample spans around 280,000 clones, 89% being singletons. Sequencing used PBMCs or T cells enriched from blood (not recorded which). The sequence came from a woman aged 40 to 50 who had recovered from COVID-19. The chain combines TRBV7-3 with TRBJ1-1; D gene unclear. In DNA form, the CDR3 reads TGTGCCAGCAGCTTACCCGGGTTGACTGAAGCTTTCTTT. It encodes CASSLPGLTEAFF. The complete variable domain, with remaining parts taken from reference TRBV7-3 and TRBJ1-1, reads GAGVSQTPSNKVTEKGKYVELRCDPISGHTALYWYRQSLGQGPEFLIYFQGTGAADDSGLPNDRFFAVRPEGSVSTLKIQRTERGDSAVYLCASSLPGLTEAFFGQGTRLTVV.